This T cell receptor (beta chain) was captured in a study of blood T cell repertoires in COVID-19. Sequencing used immunoSEQ multiplex PCR; TCRdb keeps in-frame clones, though not all of them. The data hold about 520,000 clones, with roughly 88% observed a single time. Germline V lookup: CDR1 SQVTM, CDR2 ANQGSEA. This CDR3 is 13 amino acids long. Trimming removed 5 bases from V and 4 bases from J, with 13 bases in between. The rearrangement uses TRBV29-1 and TRBJ2-3, with D perhaps TRBD1 (6 bases). The sequenced sample consisted of peripheral blood. This TCR derives from a human donor in a cohort sampled during active COVID-19. CDR3 loop: CSVPWGTSDTQYF. For the CDR3, the DNA is TGCAGCGTTCCTTGGGGGACATCAGATACGCAGTATTTT.